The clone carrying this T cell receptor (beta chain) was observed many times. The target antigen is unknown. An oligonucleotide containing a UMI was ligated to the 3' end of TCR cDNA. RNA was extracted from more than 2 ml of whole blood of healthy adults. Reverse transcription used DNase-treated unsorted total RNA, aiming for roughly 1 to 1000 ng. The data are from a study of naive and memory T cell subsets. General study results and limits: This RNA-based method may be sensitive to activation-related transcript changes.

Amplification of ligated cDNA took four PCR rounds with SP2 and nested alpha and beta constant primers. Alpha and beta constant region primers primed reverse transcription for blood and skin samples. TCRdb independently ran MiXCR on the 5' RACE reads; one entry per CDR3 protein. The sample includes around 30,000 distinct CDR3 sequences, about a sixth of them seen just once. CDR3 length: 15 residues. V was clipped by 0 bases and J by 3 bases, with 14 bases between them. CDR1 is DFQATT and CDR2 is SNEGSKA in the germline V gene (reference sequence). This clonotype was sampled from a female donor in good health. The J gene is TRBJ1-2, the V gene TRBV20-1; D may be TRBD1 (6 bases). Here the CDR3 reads CSARDWQGRDYGYTF. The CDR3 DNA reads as TGCAGTGCTAGAGATTGGCAGGGGAGGGACTATGGCTACACCTTC.